The 5 T cell receptor beta chains reported below all come from one sample, sequenced in a study of shared clonotypes between healthy human individuals. TCRdb's copy holds only in-frame clones and misses some; the assay was immunoSEQ multiplex PCR. This table holds around 1,900,000 clones, around 95% found once. Naive CD8 cells lacked CD45RO, underwent positive selection for CCR7 and left out terminally differentiated effector memory CD45RA+ cells. Source material: naive CD8+ T cells from PBMCs. These receptors were taken from a man between 18 and 29 years old in good health. Some clones in this sample may be carry-over from other donors' samples.

This sequence joins TRBV9 and TRBJ2-7; the D gene is possibly TRBD1 (5 bases). Germline V lookup: CDR1 SGDLS, CDR2 YYNGEE. This CDR3 is 17 amino acids long. Trimming pared 0 bases from V and 5 bases from J, leaving 21 bases between. The CDR3 sequence is CASSVGQTAHLADEQYF. The CDR3 DNA reads TGTGCCAGCAGCGTAGGACAGACCGCGCACCTTGCGGACGAGCAGTACTTC.

This chain joins TRBV28 and TRBJ2-7; TRBD2 might be the D (5 bases). Looked up from germline, CDR1 is MDHEN and CDR2 is SYDVKM. The CDR3 length is 13 residues. Trimming left V 2 bases short and J 6 bases short, with 11 bases between. The CDR3 region has the DNA TGTGCCAGCAGTTTAAGTCTTCGGGGCGAGCAGTACTTC. Translation gives CASSLSLRGEQYF. The full variable domain, its missing parts supplied by reference TRBV28 and TRBJ2-7, is DVKVTQSSRYLVKRTGEKVFLECVQDMDHENMFWYRQDPGLGLRLIYFSYDVKMKEKGDIPEGYSVSREKKERFSLILESASTNQTSMYLCASSLSLRGEQYFGPGTRLTVT.

V and J are TRBV27 and TRBJ2-3; D may be TRBD2 (5 bases). This CDR3 is 14 amino acids long. Trimming took off 6 bases at V and 4 bases at J, with 14 bases between the two ends. CDR1 and CDR2 from the germline V gene are MNHEY and SMNVEV (reference sequence). CDR3 residues: CASRLRSSADTQYF. The DNA for the CDR3 is TGTGCCAGCAGACTGAGGAGTAGCGCAGATACGCAGTATTTT.

This clone was found once. The chain is built from TRBV7-6 and TRBJ2-3; 7 bases are a match to TRBD2. Germline V gives CDR1 SGHVS, CDR2 FNYEAQ. Germline trimming cut 3 bases from V and 0 bases from J; bases unmatched to any gene: 6. The CDR3 is 16 residues long. The CDR3 spells CASSFWDGGSTDTQYF. The CDR3 region has the DNA TGTGCCAGCAGCTTTTGGGACGGGGGGAGCACAGATACGCAGTATTTT.

The chain links TRBV4-1 to TRBJ2-5; D gene unclear. Trimming removed 1 base at V and 5 bases at J, with 14 bases between. The CDR3 loop spans 15 amino acids. CDR1 is MGHRA and CDR2 is YSYEKL in the germline V gene. The CDR3 here is CASSQVKDEWETQYF. CDR3 sequence (DNA): TGCGCCAGCAGCCAAGTGAAAGACGAGTGGGAGACCCAGTACTTC.